Below, 17 T cell receptor beta chains from the same sample are listed, as sequenced in a study of Graves' ophthalmopathy and Graves' hyperthyroidism. TCR beta CDR3 regions were amplified from RNA transcripts. Investigators did first-round RT-PCR with HTBI primers, then second-round multiplex PCR. One entry per CDR3 protein results from TCRdb running MiXCR on the multiplex PCR reads. This sample has hundreds of thousands of distinct CDR3 sequences, with over 40% found just once. The specimen was peripheral blood. The source of these receptors is an adult man with Graves' ophthalmopathy.

The V call is TRBV10-2, the J call TRBJ1-4; TRBD1 matches at 9 bases. Germline CDR1 reads WSHSY; CDR2 reads SAAADI. CDR3 length equals 14 residues. J gave up 7 bases and V 10 bases, and 10 bases lay outside the gene matches. CDR3 nucleotides: TGCGCCACCGGCCGGGGACAGGGTGGTGAAAAACTGTTTTTT. Amino acid sequence: CATGRGQGGEKLFF.

As concerns this clonotype: A much more abundant neighbour one base away suggests this may be a read error. The chain joins TRBV25-1 to TRBJ2-3, with TRBD1 identical over 7 bases. J gave up 1 base and V 5 bases, and 15 bases lay outside the gene matches. The germline V gene has CDR1 MGHDK and CDR2 SYGVNS. This CDR3 has 18 residues. The CDR3 nucleotides read TGTGCCAGCAGTCCAACTTTCACAGGGGTTAATGGCACAGATACGCAGTATTTT. Translation: CASSPTFTGVNGTDTQYF. Full variable domain (missing parts from reference TRBV25-1 and TRBJ2-3): EADIYQTPRYLVIGTGKKITLECSQTMGHDKMYWYQQDPGMELHLIHYSYGVNSTEKGDLSSESTVSRIRTEHFPLTLESARPSHTSQYLCASSPTFTGVNGTDTQYFGPGTRLTVL.

This clonotype was detected many times. The genes are TRBV20-1 and TRBJ1-1; no clear D gene. The CDR3 spans 12 residues. Germline CDR1 reads DFQATT; CDR2 reads SNEGSKA (reference sequence). Trimming took 1 base from V and 3 from J, leaving 6 bases between them. This CDR3 reads CSARAEYTEAFF. Here the CDR3 DNA reads TGCAGTGCTAGAGCCGAATACACTGAAGCTTTCTTT.

The V call is TRBV5-5, the J call TRBJ1-5; 8 nucleotides match TRBD1. The length of the CDR3 is 14 residues. J lost 9 bases, V lost 3 bases, and 8 bases had no gene match. CDR1 is SGHKS and CDR2 is YYEKEE in the germline V gene (reference sequence). The CDR3 nucleotides are TGTGCCAGCAGCTCACGGACAGGGCAAATGCCCCAGCATTTT. The encoded protein is CASSSRTGQMPQHF.

The V call is TRBV7-9, the J call TRBJ2-2, with unresolved D. The CDR3 consists of 15 residues. The V gene's germline CDR1 is SEHNR and CDR2 FQNEAQ (reference sequence). The V end lost 3 bases, the J end lost 2 bases, and 10 bases lay between the germline ends. CDR3 DNA: TGTGCCAGCAGCTTGGTAGGGTTAAACACCGGGGAGCTGTTTTTT. Translation: CASSLVGLNTGELFF.

This clonotype was counted at least ten times. The V call is TRBV29-1, the J call TRBJ2-7; TRBD1 aligns across 7 bases. V was pared by 4 bases and J by 7 bases, with 10 bases of the junction left unmatched. Germline lookup yields CDR1 SQVTM and CDR2 ANQGSEA. The CDR3 contains 13 residues. The CDR3 DNA sequence: TGCAGCGTTGTGGGACAGACGCTGGGGGAGCAGTACTTC. This sequence encodes CSVVGQTLGEQYF.

The V and J genes are TRBV7-8 and TRBJ1-2; 10 nucleotides agree with TRBD1. Looked up from germline, CDR1 is SGHVS and CDR2 is FQNEAQ. The CDR3 covers 14 residues. Unmatched junction bases numbered 7, after V lost 5 bases and J lost 7 bases. The CDR3 nucleotides read TGTGCCAGCAGCCTAGGGACAGGGGTTTTTGGCTACACCTTC. Its translation is CASSLGTGVFGYTF. Supplemented by reference TRBV7-8 and TRBJ1-2, the full variable domain reads GAGVSQSPRYKVAKRGQDVALRCDPISGHVSLFWYQQALGQGPEFLTYFQNEAQLDKSGLPSDRFFAERPEGSVSTLKIQRTQQEDSAVYLCASSLGTGVFGYTFGSGTRLTVV.

The table lists this clonotype with a few counts. V usage is TRBV9 and J usage is TRBJ1-2; D may be TRBD1 (6 bases). Trimming left V 6 bases short and J 2 bases short, with 17 bases between. CDR3 length: 15 residues. Germline assignment: CDR1 SGDLS and CDR2 YYNGEE. This CDR3 is CASTPTRGINYGYTF. CDR3 sequence (DNA): TGTGCCAGCACCCCGACGAGGGGGATCAACTATGGCTACACCTTC.

The rearrangement uses TRBV10-3 and TRBJ2-7; D might be TRBD2 (6 bases). Germline V CDR1 and CDR2: ENHRY, SYGVKD. V lost 10 bases and J 2 bases, leaving 18 bases between the germline ends. The CDR3 is 14 amino acids. The CDR3 coding sequence is TGTGCCAGCAGCCGCCCCGGGGGTCCCTACGAGCAGTACTTC. Translated: CASSRPGGPYEQYF.

The chain combines TRBV29-1 with TRBJ2-7; D perhaps matches TRBD1 (6 bases). The V gene lost 1 base and the J gene lost 6 bases, with 10 bases spanning the gap. CDR3 length: 12 residues. The germline V gene encodes CDR1 SQVTM and CDR2 ANQGSEA. The CDR3 DNA sequence: TGCAGCGTTGAAGGTCCAGGGGTCGAGCAGTACTTC. Translation gives CSVEGPGVEQYF.

This clonotype was detected only once. The chain employs TRBV15 and TRBJ2-5; 15 bases are a match to TRBD2. Germline V gene lookup returns CDR1 LNHNV and CDR2 YYDKDF (reference sequence). V lost 5 bases to trimming and J lost 5 bases; unmatched junction nucleotides: 9. CDR3 length: 17 residues. DNA of the CDR3: TGTGCCACCAGCCCTCGGACTAGCGGGAGGGCCGGGGAGACCCAGTACTTC. Protein sequence: CATSPRTSGRAGETQYF.

The genes are TRBV7-2 and TRBJ1-2, with 7 bases aligning to TRBD1. V was pared by 8 bases and J by 8 bases, with 11 bases of the junction left unmatched. Germline V gives CDR1 SGHTA, CDR2 FQGNSA. The CDR3 has 13 amino acids. CDR3 residues: CASSQGQDRGYTF. The CDR3 nucleotides read TGTGCCAGCTCCCAAGGCCAGGACAGGGGCTACACCTTC.

This clonotype was seen repeatedly, ten times or more. This chain connects TRBV2 to TRBJ1-6, with 7 bases matching TRBD1. This CDR3 has 14 amino acids. Per the germline V gene, CDR1 is SNHLY and CDR2 is FYNNEI. J was trimmed by 3 bases and V by 7 bases; bases with no gene match: 3. CDR3 sequence reads: CASKGTVYNSPLHF. Here the CDR3 DNA reads TGTGCCAGCAAGGGGACAGTCTATAATTCACCCCTCCACTTT. Based on the CDR3 plus reference TRBV2 and TRBJ1-6, the full variable domain is EPEVTQTPSHQVTQMGQEVILRCVPISNHLYFYWYRQILGQKVEFLVSFYNNEISEKSEIFDDQFSVERPDGSNFTLKIRSTKLEDSAMYFCASKGTVYNSPLHFGNGTRLTVT.

This clonotype was counted once. The chain is built from TRBV7-9 and TRBJ2-6; the D is unclear. The CDR3 contains 15 residues. Germline V lookup: CDR1 SEHNR, CDR2 FQNEAQ (reference sequence). Trimming took 1 base from V and 5 from J, leaving 9 bases between them. The CDR3 is CASSLDEDRANVLTF. The CDR3, as DNA: TGTGCCAGCAGCTTAGACGAAGACAGGGCCAACGTCCTGACTTTC. Full variable domain (remainder filled in from reference TRBV7-9 and TRBJ2-6): DTGVSQNPRHKITKRGQNVTFRCDPISEHNRLYWYRQTLGQGPEFLTYFQNEAQLEKSRLLSDRFSAERPKGSFSTLEIQRTEQGDSAMYLCASSLDEDRANVLTFGAGSRLTVL.

The chain couples TRBV20-1 to TRBJ1-2; D is uncertain. This CDR3 has 13 amino acids. Germline V gives CDR1 DFQATT, CDR2 SNEGSKA (reference sequence). V dropped 4 bases and J dropped 4 bases, with 13 bases sitting between them. The CDR3 DNA reads as TGCAGTGCTATAGGGCGGGTCGGCTATGGCTACACCTTC. Its translation: CSAIGRVGYGYTF.

This clonotype was seen a few times. The rearrangement links TRBV4-1 to TRBJ2-5, with TRBD2 matching over 10 bases. The CDR3 is 17 residues long. CDR1 is MGHRA and CDR2 is YSYEKL in the germline V gene. V gave up 8 bases and J gave up 4 bases; unmatched junction bases: 16. The CDR3 reads CASSKLAGTTRGETQYF. CDR3 DNA sequence: TGCGCCAGCTCCAAACTAGCGGGGACAACTAGGGGAGAGACCCAGTACTTC.

This clonotype was counted a few times. The V call is TRBV6-1, the J call TRBJ1-6, with 7 bases that match TRBD1. The ends lost 4 bases at V and 0 bases at J; junction bases unmatched: 6. The CDR3 has 17 residues. Germline CDR1 reads MNHNS; CDR2 reads SASEGT. The CDR3 loop is CASSAWTGRSYNSPLHF. For the CDR3, the DNA is TGTGCCAGCAGTGCATGGACAGGCCGCTCCTATAATTCACCCCTCCACTTT.